The 10 T cell receptor beta chains below come from one sample, sequenced in a study of T cell changes during pregnancy in multiple sclerosis. The method was immunoSEQ multiplex PCR; TCRdb's version includes in-frame clones alone and lacks a portion of them. The profile shows around 45,000 clones, about nine tenths of them singletons. This specimen consisted of CD4+ T cells from peripheral blood mononuclear cells, obtained before pregnancy. Receptors originate from a female donor with multiple sclerosis, enrolled in a pregnancy study.

The sample holds one count of this clone. The V and J genes are TRBV7-3 and TRBJ2-3, with 8 nucleotides matching TRBD2. CDR1 is SGHTA and CDR2 is FQGTGA in the germline V gene. V was pared by 3 bases and J by 2 bases, with 1 base of the junction left unmatched. This CDR3 is 14 amino acids long. DNA for the CDR3: TGTGCCAGCAGCTTCGGGGGGGCCACAGATACGCAGTATTTT. As protein: CASSFGGATDTQYF.

The chain recombines TRBV2 with TRBJ1-2, with D possibly matching TRBD1 (6 bases). Trimming left V 1 base short and J 5 bases short, with 11 bases between. From germline, CDR1 is SNHLY and CDR2 FYNNEI. The CDR3 has 14 amino acids. The CDR3 DNA reads TGTGCCAGCAGTGAAGACGGGACACAGTATGGCTACACCTTC. Residues: CASSEDGTQYGYTF.

This clone was seen once. The chain carries TRBV6-5 and TRBJ2-2; the D gene is possibly TRBD1 (6 bases). Between the trimmed V and J ends, which lost 6 bases and 8 bases, there was a span of 19 bases. From germline, CDR1 is MNHEY and CDR2 SVGAGI. There are 15 residues in the CDR3. The CDR3 bases are TGTGCCAGCAGCACCCCTCAGGGGCCGGGGGGGGAGCTGTTTTTT. Its translation is CASSTPQGPGGELFF.

V usage is TRBV5-6 and J usage is TRBJ2-3, with D unresolved. This CDR3 comprises 12 residues. V was cut by 3 bases and J by 6 bases, with 8 bases left in between. Germline V gives CDR1 SGHDT, CDR2 YYEEEE. Here the CDR3 DNA reads TGTGCCAGCAGCTCGGCAGGTGATACGCAGTATTTT. Protein product: CASSSAGDTQYF. The variable domain in full, completed from reference TRBV5-6 and TRBJ2-3, reads DAGVTQSPTHLIKTRGQQVTLRCSPKSGHDTVSWYQQALGQGPQFIFQYYEEEERQRGNFPDRFSGHQFPNYSSELNVNALLLGDSALYLCASSSAGDTQYFGPGTRLTVL.

The chain combines TRBV18 with TRBJ1-1; 8 nucleotides agree with TRBD1. After removal of 2 bases from V and 1 base from J, the junction contained 0 bases not matched to a gene. This CDR3 spans 14 amino acids. Per the germline V gene, CDR1 is KGHSH and CDR2 is LQKENI. CDR3 sequence: CASSPDRGNTEAFF. The DNA for the CDR3 is TGTGCCAGCTCACCAGACAGGGGGAACACTGAAGCTTTCTTT.

The chain has TRBV7-2 and TRBJ2-3; 13 nucleotides match TRBD2. The CDR3 length is 17 residues. V lost 2 bases to trimming and J lost 4 bases; unmatched junction nucleotides: 6. Germline-derived CDR1 and CDR2 are SGHTA and FQGNSA. The CDR3: CASSLRLAGGPPDTQYF. CDR3 bases: TGTGCCAGCAGCTTACGACTAGCGGGGGGCCCCCCAGATACGCAGTATTTT.

This chain joins TRBV7-2 and TRBJ2-3, with D possibly being TRBD2 (6 bases). The length of the CDR3 is 15 residues. V dropped 3 bases and J dropped 4 bases, with 14 bases sitting between them. From germline, CDR1 is SGHTA and CDR2 FQGNSA. The CDR3 DNA follows: TGTGCCAGCAGCTTTGCCGGCGGGAACGCAGATACGCAGTATTTT. This translates into CASSFAGGNADTQYF.

The chain joins TRBV9 to TRBJ1-6; D call uncertain. The V gene's germline CDR1 is SGDLS and CDR2 YYNGEE. The length of the CDR3 is 14 residues. Trimming removed 3 bases at V and 7 bases at J, with 11 bases between. CDR3 protein: CASSAGGSNSPLHF. The CDR3 DNA sequence: TGTGCCAGCAGCGCGGGTGGTTCGAATTCACCCCTCCACTTT.

The rearrangement joins TRBV6-1 to TRBJ1-6; the match to TRBD1 covers 7 bases. Germline V gene lookup returns CDR1 MNHNS and CDR2 SASEGT. V lost 0 bases, J lost 12 bases, and 11 bases stayed unmatched. The CDR3 sequence is 16 residues long. CDR3 sequence reads: CASSEADRAGLGPLHF. The CDR3 DNA reads as TGTGCCAGCAGTGAAGCAGACAGGGCCGGGCTAGGACCCCTCCACTTT.

This chain connects TRBV7-3 to TRBJ1-2, with TRBD1 as a possible D gene (6 bases). CDR1 SGHTA and CDR2 FQGTGA come from the germline V gene. This CDR3 spans 13 amino acids. V lost 5 bases and J 8 bases, leaving 15 bases between the germline ends. The CDR3 protein is CASSLDRQGGYTF. The DNA for the CDR3 is TGTGCCAGCAGCCTTGACAGGCAAGGGGGCTACACCTTC. Full variable domain (missing parts from reference TRBV7-3 and TRBJ1-2): GAGVSQTPSNKVTEKGKYVELRCDPISGHTALYWYRQSLGQGPEFLIYFQGTGAADDSGLPNDRFFAVRPEGSVSTLKIQRTERGDSAVYLCASSLDRQGGYTFGSGTRLTVV.